Listed below are T cell receptor beta chains from one sample, sequenced in a study of T cells in Graves' hyperthyroidism and ophthalmopathy. One entry per CDR3 protein, called by TCRdb with MiXCR from the multiplex PCR reads. The data show hundreds of thousands of distinct CDR3 sequences, with about 14% seen just once and roughly 10% held by the top ten. What was sequenced was blood. The receptors stem from a woman in her late teens or twenties with Graves' hyperthyroidism. CDR3s include the opening cysteine and the closing phenylalanine or tryptophan. Each record gives: J gene, V gene, CDR3 protein.

TRBJ2-7,TRBV3-1,CASSQDPTGGYTSHEQYF
TRBJ2-5,TRBV5-6,CASSVPRAQETQYF
TRBJ1-2,TRBV4-1,CASSQFAEALNGYTF
TRBJ2-5,TRBV6-1,CASSFGFTSFETQYF
TRBJ1-5,TRBV19,CASTTVSNQPQHF
TRBJ2-1,TRBV19,CASSIDYREQFF
TRBJ2-1,TRBV27,CASSLFGTGYRNEQFF
TRBJ2-7,TRBV28,CASSNYEQYF
TRBJ2-3,TRBV18,CASSPIQTTTDTQYF
TRBJ2-1,TRBV6-2/TRBV6-3,CASSTGRAAYNEQFF